This TCR beta chain was recorded in a study of T cell responses to AZD1222 COVID-19 vaccine. Assay: immunoSEQ multiplex PCR; the TCRdb copy retains only in-frame clones and omits some. The sample records roughly 140,000 clones, around nine tenths being singletons. Study results and limitations: Vaccine-related CD4 TCRs covered spike, predominating at 160-218 and 743-854. In the spike-specific TCR repertoire, nearly half reportedly target unmutated variant regions. The repertoires were collected only after the peak T cell response.

The CDR3 covers 15 residues. The germline V gene encodes CDR1 SGDLS and CDR2 YYNGEE. V lost 3 bases and J lost 7; bases outside the gene matches: 9. Concerning this clone: Its antigen remains unknown.

Sequenced here: peripheral blood, sampled on day 0 of AZD1222 vaccination. The rearrangement uses TRBV9 and TRBJ2-1; 8 bases line up with TRBD1. This TCR was sampled from an adult in good health. CDR3 sequence: CASSAPGQDSNEQFF. CDR3 DNA: TGTGCCAGCAGCGCTCCGGGACAGGACTCTAATGAGCAGTTCTTC. Based on the CDR3 plus reference TRBV9 and TRBJ2-1, the full variable domain is DSGVTQTPKHLITATGQRVTLRCSPRSGDLSVYWYQQSLDQGLQFLIQYYNGEERAKGNILERFSAQQFPDLHSELNLSSLELGDSALYFCASSAPGQDSNEQFFGPGTRLTVL.